This TCR beta chain was sequenced during a study of beta chain features in type 1 diabetes. Study-wide results and caveats: Diminished insertions and augmented deletions at VDJ junctions characterized type 1 diabetes patients.

In regard to this clone: Its antigen is undetermined.

Of the isolated RNA, all was reverse transcribed, and so the sequenced material was expressed TCRB transcripts. Roughly 3.6 million reads on average were seen across naive, central memory and regulatory T cell samples. Libraries were prepared by immunoSEQ multiplex PCR; TCRdb keeps only in-frame clonotypes and omits some of them. The data hold about 220,000 clones, with roughly a tenth observed a single time. The V gene end was trimmed by 2 bases and the J gene end by 8 bases; junction bases not matched to a gene: 6. Germline values: CDR1 SGDLS, CDR2 YYNGEE. The CDR3 loop spans 14 amino acids. The chain uses TRBV9 and TRBJ2-1, with 8 bases matching TRBD2. The origin of this receptor is a young man in good health. Sequencing was carried out using central memory CD4+ T cells from blood. This CDR3 reads CASSVDGRGHEQFF. CDR3 bases: TGTGCCAGCAGCGTCGACGGGAGGGGCCATGAGCAGTTCTTC.